The 13 T cell receptor beta chains below come from one sample, sequenced in a study of T cell responses to AZD1222 COVID-19 vaccine. Sequencing used immunoSEQ multiplex PCR; TCRdb keeps in-frame clones, though not all of them. Of fewer than 250,000 clones in the sample, around 94% were seen once. Sequenced here: peripheral blood, sampled on day 0 of AZD1222 vaccination. These receptors originate from an adult in good health.

This clone has a single count. The V and J genes are TRBV7-2 and TRBJ1-5, with 8 bases identical to TRBD1. The V gene's germline CDR1 is SGHTA and CDR2 FQGNSA. Trimming took 10 bases from V and 1 from J; bases not matched to a gene: 9. This CDR3 region has 15 residues. The CDR3 DNA sequence: TGTGCCACCTCGGACAGGGTGGGGAGCAATCAGCCCCAGCATTTT. Its protein product is CATSDRVGSNQPQHF.

The rearrangement links TRBV9 to TRBJ2-2; D not certain. V was shortened by 0 bases and J by 4 bases, with 4 bases between the two germline ends. The CDR3 is 13 amino acids. Germline CDR1 reads SGDLS; CDR2 reads YYNGEE. The chain's CDR3 is CASSVGPTGELFF. Written as DNA, the CDR3 is TGTGCCAGCAGCGTAGGGCCCACCGGGGAGCTGTTTTTT.

The sample holds one count of this clone. The chain combines TRBV10-3 with TRBJ1-2; 10 bases map to TRBD1. The CDR3 spans 14 residues. Germline V gives CDR1 ENHRY, CDR2 SYGVKD. Trimming took 4 bases from V and 8 from J; bases not matched to a gene: 7. The CDR3 here is CAISGAGTGEGYTF. The CDR3 nucleotides read TGTGCCATCAGTGGAGCCGGGACAGGGGAAGGCTACACCTTC.

The rearrangement joins TRBV5-4 to TRBJ1-1; D remains unclear. The V gene's germline CDR1 is SGHNT and CDR2 YYREEE (reference sequence). V was cut by 0 bases and J by 2 bases, with 5 bases left in between. The CDR3 spans 13 residues. CDR3: CASSLGENTEAFF. CDR3 in DNA: TGTGCCAGCAGCTTGGGCGAAAACACTGAAGCTTTCTTT. The variable domain in full, with the rest retrieved from reference TRBV5-4 and TRBJ1-1, is ETGVTQSPTHLIKTRGQQVTLRCSSQSGHNTVSWYQQALGQGPQFIFQYYREEENGRGNFPPRFSGLQFPNYSSELNVNALELDDSALYLCASSLGENTEAFFGQGTRLTVV.

J is TRBJ1-5 and V is TRBV12-5, with D unresolved. The CDR3 runs 14 residues. Per the germline V gene, CDR1 is LGHNT and CDR2 is FRNRAP. The V gene lost 3 bases and the J gene lost 4 bases, with 10 bases spanning the gap. CDR3 amino acids: CASGLNSLNQPQHF. CDR3 bases: TGTGCTAGTGGTTTAAACTCTTTGAATCAGCCCCAGCATTTT.

The chain is built from TRBV5-1 and TRBJ1-1, with D uncertain. The CDR3 runs to 15 residues. Trimming pared 0 bases from V and 0 bases from J, leaving 9 bases between. Germline V gene lookup returns CDR1 SGHRS and CDR2 YFSETQ. The CDR3 loop reads CASSLGRRMNTEAFF. The CDR3 coding sequence is TGCGCCAGCAGCTTGGGCAGGAGGATGAACACTGAAGCTTTCTTT.

This clone was observed once. V usage is TRBV19 and J usage is TRBJ1-1; no definite D call. This CDR3 is built from 14 residues. The V end was cut by 3 bases, the J end by 6 bases, with 14 bases between. Germline CDR1 is LNHDA and CDR2 is SQIVND (reference sequence). The CDR3 coding sequence is TGTGCCAGTAGTATCCCCCTAAGAGGTCCTGAAGCTTTCTTT. Protein sequence: CASSIPLRGPEAFF.

This sequence joins TRBV9 and TRBJ1-2; D may be TRBD1 (5 bases). CDR1 SGDLS and CDR2 YYNGEE come from the germline V gene. The CDR3 extends over 15 amino acids. V lost 0 bases and J lost 4, with 13 bases in between. The CDR3 nucleotides are TGTGCCAGCAGCGTAGGGAGAGGGACGGGCTATGGCTACACCTTC. Its translation: CASSVGRGTGYGYTF.

This chain connects TRBV5-6 to TRBJ1-2, with unresolved D. Looked up from germline, CDR1 is SGHDT and CDR2 is YYEEEE. The CDR3 is 11 residues long. The ends were cut back, 4 bases at V and 6 bases at J, with 7 bases in the middle. CDR3 sequence (DNA): TGTGCCAGCAGCCGGGATCATGGCTACACCTTC. Protein product: CASSRDHGYTF.

This clone was detected once. The chain is built from TRBV30 and TRBJ1-1; TRBD1 agrees at 7 bases. This CDR3 spans 13 amino acids. The junction had 7 bases not matched to a gene; V was cut back by 2 bases and J by 7 bases. Looked up from germline, CDR1 is GTSNPN and CDR2 is SVGIG (reference sequence). The CDR3, as DNA: TGTGCCTGGAGTCAAACAGGGGCCGGTGAAGCTTTCTTT. Amino acids: CAWSQTGAGEAFF.

V is TRBV2 and J is TRBJ2-7; D perhaps matches TRBD2 (7 bases). V lost 8 bases, J lost 0 bases, and 17 bases lay in between. Per germline, CDR1 SNHLY and CDR2 FYNNEI. The CDR3 sequence is 15 residues long. In DNA, the CDR3 is TGTGCCAGCTCTGGGGGGGGACACCCCTCCTACGAGCAGTACTTC. Translating it yields CASSGGGHPSYEQYF.

This clone was observed once. The J gene is TRBJ1-3, the V gene TRBV4-2, with D perhaps matching TRBD1 (5 bases). Trimming removed 3 bases from V and 4 bases from J, with 16 bases in between. CDR1 is LGHNA and CDR2 is YNFKEQ in the germline V gene. The CDR3 is made up of 16 amino acids. The CDR3 sequence is CASSQGNTGDGNTIYF. In DNA, the CDR3 is TGTGCCAGCAGCCAGGGTAATACAGGAGACGGAAACACCATATATTTT.

V usage is TRBV3-1 (or the pseudogene TRBV3-2) and J usage is TRBJ1-1; D ambiguous. The CDR3 length is 15 residues. V gave up 0 bases and J gave up 5 bases, with 13 bases separating them. Germline V CDR1 and CDR2: LGHDT, YNNKEL (reference sequence). The CDR3 DNA reads TGTGCCAGCAGCCAAGATAGGGCCACGAAAACTGAAGCTTTCTTT. Translated, it gives CASSQDRATKTEAFF.